Presented here are 5 T cell receptor beta chains from one specimen sequenced in a study of cytomegalovirus exposure and HLA in healthy donors. It was with 60 Vbeta and 13 Jbeta primers that the PCR ran. Here immunoSEQ multiplex PCR was the method, and the copy in TCRdb shows in-frame clones only, minus some. The data contain approximately 190,000 clones, roughly 81% of them singletons. Sequencing input: PBMCs. Receptors were obtained from a woman in her thirties in good health and CMV-seropositive.

CDR3 in DNA: TGTGCCTGGAGTGTACAAGGGACAGGGCGGCGAGAGACCCAGTACTTC. This codes for CAWSVQGTGRRETQYF. This chain links TRBV30 with TRBJ2-5; 9 bases are a match to TRBD1. This CDR3 is 16 amino acids long. The J segment lost 4 bases and the V segment lost 0 bases, leaving 9 bases of the junction unmatched. Germline CDR1 is GTSNPN and CDR2 is SVGIG (reference sequence). The whole variable domain, remainder taken from reference TRBV30 and TRBJ2-5, is SQTIHQWPATLVQPVGSPLSLECTVEGTSNPNLYWYRQAAGRGLQLLFYSVGIGQISSEVPQNLSASRPQDRQFILSSKKLLLSDSGFYLCAWSVQGTGRRETQYFGPGTRLLVL.

This clone appeared once. The rearrangement links TRBV29-1 to TRBJ2-1, with 9 bases lining up with TRBD1. Per germline, CDR1 SQVTM and CDR2 ANQGSEA. The CDR3 is 18 amino acids. J lost 0 bases, V lost 4 bases, and 13 bases had no gene match. CDR3 sequence reads: CSVGPGQGFLSSYNEQFF. The CDR3 nucleotides are TGCAGCGTTGGGCCGGGACAGGGCTTTCTCAGCTCCTACAATGAGCAGTTCTTC.

This clone was seen more than once but under ten times. This sequence joins TRBV15 and TRBJ2-7; 14 bases fit TRBD2. The CDR3 is made up of 16 amino acids. Germline-derived CDR1 and CDR2 are LNHNV and YYDKDF (reference sequence). The V gene end was trimmed by 3 bases and the J gene end by 2 bases; junction bases not matched to a gene: 3. The CDR3 region has the DNA TGTGCCACCAGCAGCCTGGGACTAGCGGGAGCCTACGAGCAGTACTTC. Its protein is CATSSLGLAGAYEQYF.

The J gene is TRBJ2-7, the V gene TRBV7-2; D remains unclear. From germline, CDR1 is SGHTA and CDR2 FQGNSA. Trimming left V 2 bases short and J 3 bases short, with 8 bases between. The CDR3 is 13 residues long. The DNA of the CDR3 is TGTGCCAGCAGCTTAACACCAGGCTACGAGCAGTACTTC. Its translation is CASSLTPGYEQYF.

The chain carries TRBV11-3 and TRBJ2-3; perhaps TRBD1 as D (5 bases). CDR1 and CDR2 from the germline V gene are SGHNT and YENEEA. CDR3 length: 13 amino acids. Trimming left V 3 bases short and J 4 bases short, with 8 bases between. The CDR3 DNA follows: TGTGCCAGCAGCTTTGGGGCGGCAGATACGCAGTATTTT. It yields the protein CASSFGAADTQYF.